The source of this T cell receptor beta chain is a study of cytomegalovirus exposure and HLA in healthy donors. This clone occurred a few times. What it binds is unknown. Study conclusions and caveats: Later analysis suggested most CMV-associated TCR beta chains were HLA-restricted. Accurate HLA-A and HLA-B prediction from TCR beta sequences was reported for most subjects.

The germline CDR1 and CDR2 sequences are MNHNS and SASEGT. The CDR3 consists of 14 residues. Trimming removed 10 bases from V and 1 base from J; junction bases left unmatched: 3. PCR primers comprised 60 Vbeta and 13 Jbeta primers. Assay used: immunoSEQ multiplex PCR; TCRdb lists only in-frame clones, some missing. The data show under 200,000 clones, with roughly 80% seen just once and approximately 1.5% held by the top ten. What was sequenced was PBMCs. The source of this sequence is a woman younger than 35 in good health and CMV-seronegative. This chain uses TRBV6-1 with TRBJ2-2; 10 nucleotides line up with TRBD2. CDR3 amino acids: CATRLAGNTGELFF. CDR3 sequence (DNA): TGTGCCACCCGACTAGCGGGGAACACCGGGGAGCTGTTTTTT.